These 30 T cell receptor beta chains share one sample of origin, sequenced in a study of T cells in Graves' hyperthyroidism and ophthalmopathy. TCR beta CDR3 regions were amplified from RNA. TCR CDR3 underwent first-round RT-PCR with the HTBI primer set. A single record per CDR3 protein comes from TCRdb applying MiXCR to the multiplex PCR reads. The data contain about 380,000 distinct CDR3 sequences, over 11% of them seen just once; the ten biggest clones take up 9.5% to 11%. The specimen sequenced was blood. These receptors all stem from a woman aged 55-69 years with Graves' hyperthyroidism.

This clonotype has just a few counts. J is TRBJ2-1 and V is TRBV5-1; either TRBD1 or TRBD2 may fit D (6 bases each). V was cut by 6 bases and J by 6 bases, with 22 bases left in between. CDR1 and CDR2 from the germline V gene are SGHRS and YFSETQ. This CDR3 is 16 amino acids long. Here the CDR3 reads CASKVRIGGEGNEQFF. Written as DNA, the CDR3 is TGCGCCAGCAAAGTTAGGATCGGGGGCGAGGGCAATGAGCAGTTCTTC.

This clonotype was observed a handful of times. This chain joins TRBV7-9 and TRBJ1-1, with a possible D match to TRBD1 (5 bases). With 5 bases removed from V and 1 base from J, the gap between germline ends came to 14 bases. CDR1 and CDR2 from the germline V gene are SEHNR and FQNEAQ (reference sequence). The length of the CDR3 is 15 residues. CDR3 bases: TGTGCCAGCAGCCCATTGGCGGGGGGGAACACTGAAGCTTTCTTT. Translated, it gives CASSPLAGGNTEAFF.

This chain joins TRBV24-1 and TRBJ1-5; 7 bases align to TRBD1. The germline gives CDR1 KGHDR, CDR2 SFDVKD. CDR3 length equals 14 residues. V was pared by 7 bases and J by 6 bases, with 8 bases of the junction left unmatched. CDR3 nucleotides: TGTGCCACCAGGGAAACAGGGGTGGGTCAGCCCCAGCATTTT. Encoded protein: CATRETGVGQPQHF.

This clonotype was found many times. The chain recombines TRBV2 with TRBJ2-1, with 8 bases lining up with TRBD2. Germline V CDR1 and CDR2: SNHLY, FYNNEI. The CDR3 runs 14 residues. The J segment lost 0 bases and the V segment lost 7 bases, leaving 2 bases of the junction unmatched. The CDR3 here is CASMSGSSYNEQFF. The CDR3 bases are TGTGCCAGCATGAGCGGGAGCTCCTACAATGAGCAGTTCTTC. Looking up the rest from reference TRBV2 and TRBJ2-1 gives the full variable domain: EPEVTQTPSHQVTQMGQEVILRCVPISNHLYFYWYRQILGQKVEFLVSFYNNEISEKSEIFDDQFSVERPDGSNFTLKIRSTKLEDSAMYFCASMSGSSYNEQFFGPGTRLTVL.

This clonotype was seen ten or more times. The rearrangement links TRBV28 to TRBJ2-1; 7 nucleotides match TRBD2. With 3 bases clipped from V and 8 bases from J, the junction kept 7 bases outside the gene matches. This CDR3 is 14 amino acids long. Germline CDR1 reads MDHEN; CDR2 reads SYDVKM. CDR3 sequence (DNA): TGTGCCAGCAGTTTTGGGACGGGGAGGGATGAGCAGTTCTTC. It specifies CASSFGTGRDEQFF.

This clonotype was recorded many times. The chain has TRBV7-3 and TRBJ2-3; D perhaps matches TRBD2 (5 bases). CDR3 length equals 14 residues. Trimming left V 5 bases short and J 4 bases short, with 13 bases between. Germline-derived CDR1 and CDR2 are SGHTA and FQGTGA. The CDR3 sequence: CASSPTGFPDTQYF. DNA for the CDR3: TGTGCCAGCAGCCCTACGGGATTTCCAGATACGCAGTATTTT.

In this sample, this clonotype turned up many times. The chain joins TRBV6-1 to TRBJ2-3; TRBD1 is a possible D gene (5 bases). V was pared by 5 bases and J by 4 bases, with 25 bases between. The germline V gene has CDR1 MNHNS and CDR2 SASEGT. CDR3 size: 18 residues. CDR3 residues: CASSFRVKWTNLPDTQYF. The CDR3 DNA follows: TGTGCCAGCAGTTTCAGGGTGAAGTGGACGAACCTCCCAGATACGCAGTATTTT.

There are many counts of this clonotype. This chain connects TRBV2 to TRBJ2-7, with 10 bases matching TRBD2. This CDR3 comprises 14 residues. Germline V lookup: CDR1 SNHLY, CDR2 FYNNEI. The V and J ends lost 3 bases and 3 bases, in that order; junction bases with no gene match: 2. CDR3 in amino acids: CASSEGTSVYEQYF. The CDR3 DNA follows: TGTGCCAGCAGTGAGGGGACTAGCGTCTACGAGCAGTACTTC.

This clonotype was seen at least ten times. V and J are TRBV5-1 and TRBJ2-7; the match to TRBD2 covers 10 bases. V was clipped by 0 bases and J by 5 bases; unmatched bases: 8. Germline V lookup: CDR1 SGHRS, CDR2 YFSETQ. The length of the CDR3 is 16 residues. CDR3 loop: CASSLVWASGSHEQYF. The CDR3 DNA sequence: TGCGCCAGCAGCTTGGTTTGGGCTAGCGGGAGCCACGAGCAGTACTTC.

This clonotype has at least ten counts. This chain connects TRBV7-8 to TRBJ1-1; D gene unclear. The germline V gene has CDR1 SGHVS and CDR2 FQNEAQ. The CDR3 extends over 17 amino acids. V was cut by 5 bases and J by 1 base, with 20 bases left in between. For the CDR3, the DNA is TGTGCCAGCAGCCTCTTCTCCCCTCTCGTTTCGAACACTGAAGCTTTCTTT. It translates to CASSLFSPLVSNTEAFF.

This clonotype has a count of ten or more. The chain joins TRBV11-2 to TRBJ1-6; 8 positions match TRBD1. The J segment lost 8 bases and the V segment lost 5 bases, leaving 5 bases of the junction unmatched. Germline-derived CDR1 and CDR2 are SGHAT and FQNNGV. This CDR3 has 14 residues. The CDR3 region has the DNA TGTGCCAGCAGCCGAACAGGGGGAGATTCACCCCTCCACTTT. Protein product: CASSRTGGDSPLHF.

The sample holds many counts of this clonotype. V and J are TRBV12-3 or TRBV12-4 and TRBJ1-3; D is unclear. The CDR3 covers 12 residues. Trimming removed 5 bases at V and 4 bases at J, with 6 bases between. This CDR3 is CASSPLGNTIYF. For the CDR3, the DNA is TGTGCCAGCAGTCCGTTGGGAAACACCATATATTTT.

This clonotype appeared many times. V and J are TRBV30 and TRBJ2-7, with TRBD2 as a possible D gene (5 bases). V shed 3 bases and J shed 4 bases, with 13 bases lying between them. CDR1 GTSNPN and CDR2 SVGIG come from the germline V gene (reference sequence). The CDR3 is 13 amino acids. DNA of the CDR3: TGTGCCTGGAGCGACTACGACGGGTACGAGCAGTACTTC. It translates to CAWSDYDGYEQYF.

This clonotype was counted ten times or more. The genes are TRBV28 and TRBJ2-7, with 9 bases lining up with TRBD2. V lost 4 bases to trimming and J lost 3 bases; unmatched junction nucleotides: 7. CDR3 length equals 15 residues. CDR1 is MDHEN and CDR2 is SYDVKM in the germline V gene. The DNA for the CDR3 is TGTGCCAGCAGTTCCGCACGGACTAGCGACTACGAGCAGTACTTC. This codes for CASSSARTSDYEQYF.

In this sample, this clonotype turned up many times. V is TRBV18 and J is TRBJ2-7, with TRBD1 identical over 8 bases. The J segment lost 3 bases and the V segment lost 0 bases, leaving 1 base of the junction unmatched. CDR3 length: 14 residues. The germline V gene has CDR1 KGHSH and CDR2 LQKENI. CDR3 sequence: CASSPPGQGYEQYF. The CDR3 DNA reads as TGTGCCAGCTCACCACCTGGACAGGGCTACGAGCAGTACTTC. Full variable domain (missing parts from reference TRBV18 and TRBJ2-7): NAGVMQNPRHLVRRRGQEARLRCSPMKGHSHVYWYRQLPEEGLKFMVYLQKENIIDESGMPKERFSAEFPKEGPSILRIQQVVRGDSAAYFCASSPPGQGYEQYFGPGTRLTVT.

This clonotype occurred a few times. V and J are TRBV6-1 and TRBJ2-5, with 8 nucleotides matching TRBD2. The CDR3 consists of 15 residues. Trimming took 0 bases from V and 4 from J; bases not matched to a gene: 4. Germline V gene sequence: CDR1 MNHNS, CDR2 SASEGT. Written as DNA, the CDR3 is TGTGCCAGCAGTGAAGCGCGGGGGGTGGTAGAGACCCAGTACTTC. It is translated as CASSEARGVVETQYF.

This clonotype showed up many times. DNA of the CDR3: TGTGCCAGCAGCTTACTAGCGGGAGACCACACCGGGGAGCTGTTTTTT. Residues: CASSLLAGDHTGELFF. The rearrangement links TRBV7-8 to TRBJ2-2, with 10 bases matching TRBD2. Per germline, CDR1 SGHVS and CDR2 FQNEAQ. This CDR3 contains 16 residues. With 2 bases clipped from V and 3 bases from J, the junction kept 3 bases outside the gene matches. Using reference TRBV7-8 and TRBJ2-2 for the parts outside the CDR3, the full variable domain is GAGVSQSPRYKVAKRGQDVALRCDPISGHVSLFWYQQALGQGPEFLTYFQNEAQLDKSGLPSDRFFAERPEGSVSTLKIQRTQQEDSAVYLCASSLLAGDHTGELFFGEGSRLTVL.

The rearrangement links TRBV7-6 to TRBJ1-3; 7 bases are a match to TRBD1. The CDR3 loop spans 15 amino acids. J lost 3 bases, V lost 2 bases, and 4 bases had no gene match. The germline gives CDR1 SGHVS, CDR2 FNYEAQ. The CDR3 region has the DNA TGTGCCAGCAGCTTAACGACAGGGATTGGAAACACCATATATTTT. It translates to CASSLTTGIGNTIYF.

The CDR3 DNA sequence: TGTGCCAGCAGTCCTAATATGGGAGGCACGCAGTATTTT. It codes for CASSPNMGGTQYF. V usage is TRBV7-3 and J usage is TRBJ2-3; D is possibly TRBD2 (6 bases). Trimming shortened V by 6 bases and J by 9 bases, and 16 bases separated the two germline ends. This CDR3 contains 13 residues. In germline, CDR1 is SGHTA, CDR2 FQGTGA. Complete variable domain (other parts from reference TRBV7-3 and TRBJ2-3): GAGVSQTPSNKVTEKGKYVELRCDPISGHTALYWYRQSLGQGPEFLIYFQGTGAADDSGLPNDRFFAVRPEGSVSTLKIQRTERGDSAVYLCASSPNMGGTQYFGPGTRLTVL.

This clonotype was found many times. V usage is TRBV14 and J usage is TRBJ1-1, with D unresolved. The CDR3 has 16 residues. In germline, CDR1 is SGHDN, CDR2 FVKESK. Trimming cost V 10 bases and J 4 bases, with 25 bases left between them. DNA for the CDR3: TGTGCCAACTCAAGGAGAATATGTGAATGCGTCACTGAAGCTTTCTTT. Protein: CANSRRICECVTEAFF.

This clonotype was observed many times. The chain has TRBV28 and TRBJ2-5; 7 bases align to TRBD1. The CDR3 is made up of 14 amino acids. Germline V gene data show CDR1 as MDHEN and CDR2 as SYDVKM. With 4 bases clipped from V and 2 bases from J, the junction kept 4 bases outside the gene matches. For the CDR3, the DNA is TGTGCCAGCAGTTCCCAGGACAGGCAAGAGACCCAGTACTTC. Translated: CASSSQDRQETQYF. The variable domain in full, with the rest retrieved from reference TRBV28 and TRBJ2-5, is DVKVTQSSRYLVKRTGEKVFLECVQDMDHENMFWYRQDPGLGLRLIYFSYDVKMKEKGDIPEGYSVSREKKERFSLILESASTNQTSMYLCASSSQDRQETQYFGPGTRLLVL.

The table lists this clonotype with many counts. The V and J genes are TRBV6-1 and TRBJ2-1, with D possibly TRBD1 on 5 matching bases. V lost 6 bases and J 8 bases, leaving 17 bases between the germline ends. CDR1 is MNHNS, CDR2 SASEGT, per germline. The CDR3 spans 14 residues. The CDR3 nucleotides are TGTGCCAGCAGCGGTCAAGGGATAGGGGATGAGCAGTTCTTC. This encodes CASSGQGIGDEQFF.

This chain links TRBV3-1 with TRBJ1-2, with D maybe TRBD1 (6 bases). Trimming left V 7 bases short and J 2 bases short, with 14 bases between. CDR1 is LGHDT and CDR2 is YNNKEL in the germline V gene (reference sequence). The CDR3 extends over 14 amino acids. CDR3 sequence reads: CASNPEGGNYGYTF. CDR3 bases: TGTGCCAGCAACCCGGAGGGGGGGAACTATGGCTACACCTTC.

This clonotype was counted ten times or more. V is TRBV10-3 and J is TRBJ2-7, with D uncertain. The germline V gene encodes CDR1 ENHRY and CDR2 SYGVKD. The V end was cut by 5 bases, the J end by 6 bases, with 14 bases between. This CDR3 has 13 amino acids. CDR3 region: CAISTKRLGEQYF. The CDR3 region has the DNA TGTGCCATCAGTACGAAACGTTTGGGCGAGCAGTACTTC.

The genes are TRBV20-1 and TRBJ1-6; no clear D gene. With 3 bases removed from V and 7 bases from J, the gap between germline ends came to 7 bases. Looked up from germline, CDR1 is DFQATT and CDR2 is SNEGSKA (reference sequence). The CDR3 consists of 12 residues. The CDR3 is CSARDGNSPLHF. The DNA of the CDR3 is TGCAGTGCTAGGGACGGAAATTCACCCCTCCACTTT.

This clonotype was recorded many times. This chain uses TRBV12-3 or TRBV12-4 with TRBJ2-3; the D call may be TRBD1 or TRBD2 (5 bases each). This CDR3 comprises 14 residues. Trimming took off 6 bases at V and 8 bases at J, with 18 bases between the two ends. The CDR3 loop is CASRPGTGIGTQYF. CDR3 DNA sequence: TGTGCCAGCAGACCCGGGACGGGGATAGGTACGCAGTATTTT.

The table lists this clonotype with many counts. The rearrangement links TRBV6-1 to TRBJ2-2; no clear D gene. The V gene's germline CDR1 is MNHNS and CDR2 SASEGT. Trimming took off 4 bases at V and 6 bases at J, with 9 bases between the two ends. The CDR3 is made up of 13 amino acids. For the CDR3, the DNA is TGTGCCAGCAGTGTTATCAACGCCGGGGAGCTGTTTTTT. Translating it yields CASSVINAGELFF.

This clonotype has at least ten counts. The J gene is TRBJ1-1, the V gene TRBV2; D gene uncertain. The V end was cut by 2 bases, the J end by 0 bases, with 10 bases between. The CDR3 is made up of 15 amino acids. Germline CDR1 SNHLY, CDR2 FYNNEI. The CDR3 region is CASSERERLNTEAFF. CDR3 nucleotide sequence: TGTGCCAGCAGTGAAAGGGAGCGCCTGAACACTGAAGCTTTCTTT.

This chain connects TRBV4-1 to TRBJ2-1, with 12 bases identical to TRBD2. The CDR3 runs to 17 residues. V dropped 0 bases and J dropped 4; count of bases not matched to a gene: 4. Germline V gives CDR1 MGHRA, CDR2 YSYEKL. The CDR3: CASSQDRLAGGYNEQFF. Written as DNA, the CDR3 is TGCGCCAGCAGCCAAGATCGGCTAGCGGGAGGGTACAATGAGCAGTTCTTC.

At least ten counts were recorded for this clonotype. The chain has TRBV19 and TRBJ2-2, with D hard to call. Trimming pared 9 bases from V and 0 bases from J, leaving 11 bases between. The CDR3 contains 14 residues. CDR1 and CDR2 from the germline V gene are LNHDA and SQIVND (reference sequence). The CDR3 protein is CASSGLANTGELFF. The CDR3 bases are TGTGCCAGCAGTGGGCTAGCGAACACCGGGGAGCTGTTTTTT.